The source of this T cell receptor beta chain is a study of response to subunit inactivated influenza vaccine (dated by TCRdb to 2016 to 2018). Describing the broader study: Deep quantitative T cell receptor repertoire profiling was used in the study to track responses to a trivalent subunit inactivated influenza vaccine. The investigation overall reported the following: The authors proposed that each seasonal influenza vaccination may bring in only a limited number of new T cells.

The sample holds a few counts of this clonotype. The target of this receptor is not known. No base quality information exists; no much larger clone differs at one position. Receptor libraries were prepared by RT-PCR. Sequenced using an Illumina HiSeq 2500. The public reads were run again by TCRdb, first through fastp at Q25 and then through MiXCR, and only productive beta chains were kept. Each CDR3 protein appears once, grouped with its most common genes and DNA. This sample holds about 540,000 distinct CDR3 sequences; roughly a quarter were observed only once. The ten largest account for 2.5% to 3.5% of the sample. Spanning cysteine to phenylalanine, the CDR3 consists of 15 amino acids. The read is trimmed to its CDR3 DNA, 45 bases read in frame from base 1. CDR1 and CDR2, per the germline V gene (reference sequence), are GTSNPN and SVGIG. From V the trimming removes 2 bases and from J it removes 1 base, while the gene matches leave 7 bases of the junction unaccounted for.

This sample also belongs to another study, concerning T cells expressing NK-cell markers. That second report states: TCR beta cDNA libraries were made by 5'RACE template switching that added a universal primer site and unique molecular identifiers. Three sorted T-cell subsets (CD3+CD56+NKG2C+, CD3+CD56+NKG2C- and CD3+CD56-NKG2C+) from eight donors had their TCR beta-chain repertoires profiled. Among the eight sequenced donors, only one was HCMV-seronegative, while the other seven were HCMV-seropositive. To restrict sorting to alphabetaTCR-expressing T cells, an anti-gammadeltaTCR antibody was added in several experiments. For roughly six donors, the dominant CD3+CD56+NKG2C+ clonotypes were among the top 10 CD8+ clonotypes and accounted for roughly 1.0-7.5% of CD8+ T cells. Those dominant clonotypes were again the most abundant among CD3+CD56-NKG2C+ cells in a few donors, at about 28.3-65%. Whether the expanded NKG2C-expressing T cell clones were specific for HCMV antigens was left unclear. All eight donors whose samples were sequenced were randomly selected healthy volunteers, three of them men and five women. A commercial ELISA kit detecting HCMV-specific IgG in serum was used to determine HCMV serostatus. Ficoll density gradient centrifugation was used to isolate peripheral blood mononuclear cells from blood. Using Miltenyi isolation kits, CD4+ and CD8+ T cells were isolated from PBMC through magnetic immunoseparation. Priming for cDNA synthesis came from the TCR beta constant segment, and two successive PCR amplification steps followed. The libraries were sequenced on Illumina HiSeq 2000/2500, MiSeq or NextSeq, producing 2 x 150 bp reads. MIGEC handled demultiplexing of the reads and grouping by UMI, while MiTCR was used to assemble and quantify clonotypes. To exclude erroneous sequences, any TCR cDNA sequence not supported by at least two reads was discarded. The tcR package was used for downstream repertoire analysis, and clonotypes were matched across fractions by CDR3 nucleotide sequence plus V segment. Antigen specificity was annotated against VDJdb with VDJmatch, allowing one amino acid substitution in CDR3.

This specimen consisted of CD4+ T cells sorted from PBMCs, obtained less than 13 days after vaccination. The chain employs TRBV30 and TRBJ2-5, with 7 bases matching TRBD2. This sequence was found in a man in his fifties who received an inactivated influenza vaccine. Donor details come from another sample of the same person, matched by shared clones. The DNA sequence is as follows: TGTGCCTGGAGTCCCCCGGGACTACTCCAAGAGACCCAGTACTTC. This translates into CAWSPPGLLQETQYF.